This T cell receptor beta chain appears in the sequencing data of a study of control samples from healthy donors and cancer patients. Using immunoSEQ multiplex PCR, the repertoire was profiled, and TCRdb retains in-frame clones only, with some absent. The table includes around 140,000 clones, more than 80% detected once. Trimming stripped 0 bases from V and 0 bases from J, with 9 bases between. Germline CDR1 reads GTSNPN; CDR2 reads SVGIG (reference sequence). This CDR3 comprises 15 residues. This TCR was sampled from a man aged 40-50 years in good health. This sequence joins TRBV30 and TRBJ1-5; the D is unclear. Specimen: blood. The CDR3 DNA reads TGTGCCTGGAGTGTATTTGGAAATAGCAATCAGCCCCAGCATTTT. This encodes CAWSVFGNSNQPQHF.